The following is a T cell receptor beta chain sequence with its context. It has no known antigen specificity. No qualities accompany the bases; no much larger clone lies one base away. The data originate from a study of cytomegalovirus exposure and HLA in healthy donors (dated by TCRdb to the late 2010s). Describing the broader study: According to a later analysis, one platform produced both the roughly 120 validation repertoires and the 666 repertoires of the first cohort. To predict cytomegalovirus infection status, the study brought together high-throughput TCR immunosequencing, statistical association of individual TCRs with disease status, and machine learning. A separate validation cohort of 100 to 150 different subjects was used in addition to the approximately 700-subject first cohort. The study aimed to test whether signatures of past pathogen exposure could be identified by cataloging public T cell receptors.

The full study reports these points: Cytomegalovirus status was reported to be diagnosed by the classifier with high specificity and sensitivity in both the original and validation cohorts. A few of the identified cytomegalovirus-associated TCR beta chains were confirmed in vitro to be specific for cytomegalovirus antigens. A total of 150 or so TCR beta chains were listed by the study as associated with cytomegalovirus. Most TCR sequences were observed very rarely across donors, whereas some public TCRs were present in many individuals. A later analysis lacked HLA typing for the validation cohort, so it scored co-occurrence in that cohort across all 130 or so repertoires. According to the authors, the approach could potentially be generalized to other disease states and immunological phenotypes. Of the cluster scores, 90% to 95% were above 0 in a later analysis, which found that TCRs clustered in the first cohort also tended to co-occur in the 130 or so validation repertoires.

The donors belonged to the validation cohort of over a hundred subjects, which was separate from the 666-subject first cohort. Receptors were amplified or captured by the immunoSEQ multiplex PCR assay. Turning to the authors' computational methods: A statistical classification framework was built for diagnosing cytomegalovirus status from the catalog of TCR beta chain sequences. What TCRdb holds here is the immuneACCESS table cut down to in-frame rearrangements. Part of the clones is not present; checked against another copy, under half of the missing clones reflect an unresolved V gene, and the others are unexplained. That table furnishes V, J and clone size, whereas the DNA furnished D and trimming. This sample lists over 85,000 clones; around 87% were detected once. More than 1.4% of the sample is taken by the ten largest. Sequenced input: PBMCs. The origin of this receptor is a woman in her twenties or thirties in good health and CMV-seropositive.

The encoded CDR3 is CASTLSTGQGSTGELFF. The DNA is TGCGCCAGCACCCTTAGCACAGGACAGGGGAGCACCGGGGAGCTGTTTTTT. The sequence is built from TRBV5-1 and TRBJ2-2, with 9 bases in between that match TRBD1. The CDR3 runs 17 residues from the cysteine to the phenylalanine. Only the CDR3 portion is preserved as DNA: 51 bases, with reading frame beginning at the first base. From V the trimming removes 6 bases and from J it removes 4 bases, while the gene matches leave 13 bases of the junction unaccounted for. Based on the germline V gene, the CDR1 and CDR2 sequences are SGHRS and YFSETQ. The reference TRBV5-1 and TRBJ2-2 proteins fill in what lies around the CDR3, so the full variable domain reads KAGVTQTPRYLIKTRGQQVTLSCSPISGHRSVSWYQQTPGQGLQFLFEYFSETQRNKGNFPGRFSGRQFSNSRSEMNVSTLELGDSALYLCASTLSTGQGSTGELFFGEGSRLTVL.